These 32 T cell receptor beta chains were all obtained from the same sample, sequenced in a study of beta chain features in type 1 diabetes. Sequencing targeted expressed TCRB transcripts, as all isolated RNA had been reverse transcribed. Libraries were prepared by immunoSEQ multiplex PCR; TCRdb keeps only in-frame clonotypes and omits some of them. The sample has 200,000 to 300,000 clones; about a tenth are singletons. General study results and limits: Shortening that was moderate but significant affected the TCRB CDR3s of Type 1 diabetes patients in all four CD4+ subsets.

Their cognate antigens are unknown. Sequencing was carried out using naive CD4+ T cells from blood. The source is a man between 25 and 39 years old with type 1 diabetes.

V and J are TRBV7-3 and TRBJ2-3; D is unresolved. V was trimmed by 5 bases and J by 6 bases, leaving 9 bases between them. Per germline, CDR1 SGHTA and CDR2 FQGTGA. The CDR3 is 12 amino acids. This chain's CDR3 is CASSTYGDTQYF. In DNA form, the CDR3 reads TGTGCCAGCAGCACCTACGGGGATACGCAGTATTTT.

This chain connects TRBV5-8 to TRBJ2-3; tentatively, D is TRBD1 (5 bases). Trimming removed 0 bases from V and 2 bases from J, with 7 bases in between. The CDR3 runs 14 residues. CDR1 is SGHTS, CDR2 YDEGEE, per germline. CDR3 bases: TGTGCCAGCAGCTTGGCACAGGTCACAGATACGCAGTATTTT. It is translated as CASSLAQVTDTQYF. Full variable domain (rest looked up from reference TRBV5-8 and TRBJ2-3): EAGVTQSPTHLIKTRGQQATLRCSPISGHTSVYWYQQALGLGLQFLLWYDEGEERNRGNFPPRFSGRQFPNYSSELNVNALELEDSALYLCASSLAQVTDTQYFGPGTRLTVL.

This clone appeared a few times. This rearrangement joins TRBV5-1 to TRBJ2-4, with 10 bases aligning to TRBD2. This CDR3 has 15 residues. Per germline, CDR1 SGHRS and CDR2 YFSETQ. V trimming: 4 bases; J trimming: 6 bases; junction bases outside the gene matches: 7. The CDR3 bases are TGCGCCAGCAGCCATGGACTAGCGGAGGGAAACATTCAGTACTTC. Translated: CASSHGLAEGNIQYF.

This clone turned up a few times. V usage is TRBV5-4 and J usage is TRBJ2-1, with TRBD2 matching 10 bases. With 0 bases clipped from V and 5 bases from J, the junction kept 2 bases outside the gene matches. The length of the CDR3 is 15 residues. CDR1 and CDR2 from the germline V gene are SGHNT and YYREEE (reference sequence). The CDR3, as DNA: TGTGCCAGCAGCTTGGATCTAGCGGGGGACAATGAGCAGTTCTTC. Its translation: CASSLDLAGDNEQFF.

There are a few counts of this clone. At one boundary the junction diverges from the germline segment, which might be a read error. In nucleotides, the CDR3 is TGTGCCAGCAGCTTAGCTGGGCGTCAGCGCGGGTTT. This encodes CASSLAGRQRGF. The chain combines TRBV7-2 with TRBJ1-1; D is unclear. From germline, CDR1 is SGHTA and CDR2 FQGNSA. The CDR3 runs 12 residues.

The chain couples TRBV2 to TRBJ1-6; 7 positions match TRBD1. The CDR3 is 14 residues long. The junction had 1 base not matched to a gene; V was cut back by 8 bases and J by 0 bases. The germline gives CDR1 SNHLY, CDR2 FYNNEI. CDR3 sequence reads: CASAGGSYNSPLHF. CDR3 DNA: TGTGCCAGCGCAGGGGGCTCCTATAATTCACCCCTCCACTTT.

The rearrangement joins TRBV2 to TRBJ2-1, with D possibly TRBD2 on 5 matching bases. Germline V CDR1 and CDR2: SNHLY, FYNNEI. The V and J ends lost 0 bases and 4 bases respectively, with 10 bases between them. CDR3 length: 15 amino acids. CDR3: CASSEAPSRYNEQFF. As DNA, the CDR3 is TGTGCCAGCAGTGAAGCCCCTAGCCGGTACAATGAGCAGTTCTTC.

CDR3 DNA sequence: TGCGCCAGCAGCTTGGACGTCGGTCAGCCCCAGCATTTT. Protein product: CASSLDVGQPQHF. The chain employs TRBV5-1 and TRBJ1-5; no firm D call. This CDR3 has 13 residues. Germline values: CDR1 SGHRS, CDR2 YFSETQ. V was clipped by 0 bases and J by 6 bases, with 7 bases between them.

In this sample, this clone turned up a few times. The rearrangement links TRBV18 to TRBJ2-1; D is unclear. The V end was cut by 5 bases, the J end by 5 bases, with 10 bases between. This CDR3 contains 13 residues. Germline V CDR1 and CDR2: KGHSH, LQKENI. The CDR3 DNA reads as TGTGCCAGCTCAGCCTTAGAAGACAATGAGCAGTTCTTC. It encodes CASSALEDNEQFF.

In this sample, this clone turned up a few times. The chain employs TRBV6-6 and TRBJ2-1, with 11 bases aligning to TRBD2. Losses at the gene ends were 5 bases for V and 6 bases for J; bases not matched to a gene: 6. The CDR3 has 15 amino acids. Germline loops: CDR1 MNHNY, CDR2 SVGAGI (reference sequence). CDR3 DNA: TGTGCCAGCAGTCCACTAGCGGGGGACTTCAATGAGCAGTTCTTC. Residues: CASSPLAGDFNEQFF.

The chain has TRBV18 and TRBJ2-2; the D gene is possibly TRBD1 (6 bases). The CDR3 loop spans 14 amino acids. The V end lost 4 bases, the J end lost 9 bases, and 15 bases lay between the germline ends. Germline V gives CDR1 KGHSH, CDR2 LQKENI. The CDR3, as DNA: TGTGCCAGCTCACAGTACAGGGAGACTCGGGAGCTGTTTTTT. Encoded protein: CASSQYRETRELFF.

V gene TRBV28 combines with J gene TRBJ2-6, with a tentative D call TRBD1 (7 bases). Trimming left V 6 bases short and J 1 base short, with 13 bases between. The CDR3 extends over 16 amino acids. Germline values: CDR1 MDHEN, CDR2 SYDVKM. The CDR3 region has the DNA TGTGCCAGCAGCCGGACAGGAGGGTCTGGGGCCAACGTCCTGACTTTC. Its translation: CASSRTGGSGANVLTF.

This clone showed up just a few times. V gene TRBV12-5 combines with J gene TRBJ2-4; TRBD2 might be the D (5 bases). CDR3 length: 12 amino acids. The germline gives CDR1 LGHNT, CDR2 FRNRAP. Trimming left V 5 bases short and J 8 bases short, with 10 bases between. CDR3 amino acids: CASGGNGDIQYF. The CDR3 region has the DNA TGTGCTAGTGGTGGAAACGGGGACATTCAGTACTTC.

This clone occurred a few times. The J gene is TRBJ1-1, the V gene TRBV29-1; the D is unclear. V dropped 4 bases and J dropped 0 bases, with 9 bases sitting between them. This CDR3 is built from 13 residues. In germline, CDR1 is SQVTM, CDR2 ANQGSEA. The chain's CDR3 is CSVAGFLNTEAFF. The CDR3 nucleotides read TGCAGCGTTGCCGGGTTTCTGAACACTGAAGCTTTCTTT.

This chain links TRBV6-5 with TRBJ1-1; D perhaps matches TRBD1 (5 bases). The CDR3 spans 14 residues. Looked up from germline, CDR1 is MNHEY and CDR2 is SVGAGI. Between the trimmed V and J ends, which lost 7 bases and 7 bases, there was a span of 19 bases. The CDR3 sequence is CASTPSGHGYEAFF. CDR3 in DNA: TGTGCCAGCACCCCCTCAGGACACGGCTATGAAGCTTTCTTT.

The chain joins TRBV11-1 to TRBJ2-5; 8 bases agree with TRBD2. The germline V gene encodes CDR1 SGHAT and CDR2 FQDESV (reference sequence). The CDR3 is 13 residues long. Trimming at V came to 5 bases and at J to 5 bases, leaving 4 bases not matched to a gene. CDR3 residues: CASSPGGVETQYF. CDR3 DNA: TGTGCCAGCAGCCCCGGGGGGGTCGAGACCCAGTACTTC.

This clone appeared a few times. The chain carries TRBV7-9 and TRBJ1-6, with a weak D call TRBD1 (5 bases). This CDR3 is built from 13 residues. Trimming removed 1 base from V and 10 bases from J, with 8 bases in between. Germline lookup yields CDR1 SEHNR and CDR2 FQNEAQ (reference sequence). This CDR3 is CASSLEGESPLHF. CDR3 sequence (DNA): TGTGCCAGCAGCTTAGAAGGGGAATCACCCCTCCACTTT.

This rearrangement joins TRBV10-1 to TRBJ2-7, with a possible D match to TRBD1 (6 bases). The V gene lost 6 bases and the J gene lost 5 bases, with 20 bases spanning the gap. Germline CDR1 WNHNN, CDR2 SYGVQD (reference sequence). This CDR3 has 15 amino acids. The CDR3 is CASRGMTGGVHEQYF. The CDR3, as DNA: TGCGCCAGCAGGGGGATGACAGGAGGCGTCCACGAGCAGTACTTC.

The chain is built from TRBV27 and TRBJ2-5, with D maybe TRBD2 (6 bases). The germline CDR1 and CDR2 sequences are MNHEY and SMNVEV (reference sequence). The CDR3 sequence is 16 residues long. The V end lost 2 bases, the J end lost 5 bases, and 18 bases lay between the germline ends. In nucleotides, the CDR3 is TGTGCCAGCAGTTTAGCAGGAGTGCGGGGACGGGAGACCCAGTACTTC. Its translation: CASSLAGVRGRETQYF.

This clone has more than one count but fewer than ten. This rearrangement joins TRBV9 to TRBJ1-2; a possible D gene is TRBD1 (5 bases). CDR3 length: 14 amino acids. Trimming stripped 4 bases from V and 3 bases from J, with 13 bases between. Germline CDR1 SGDLS, CDR2 YYNGEE. This CDR3 is CASSSRGTYYGYTF. The CDR3 nucleotides are TGTGCCAGCAGCTCCCGCGGGACCTACTATGGCTACACCTTC. Full variable domain (outside the CDR3, taken from reference TRBV9 and TRBJ1-2): DSGVTQTPKHLITATGQRVTLRCSPRSGDLSVYWYQQSLDQGLQFLIQYYNGEERAKGNILERFSAQQFPDLHSELNLSSLELGDSALYFCASSSRGTYYGYTFGSGTRLTVV.

CDR3 DNA: TGTGCCAGCAGCGAGTGGTCTGGAAACACCATATATTTT. Translated: CASSEWSGNTIYF. This chain joins TRBV11-2 and TRBJ1-3; no clear D gene. CDR1 is SGHAT, CDR2 FQNNGV, per germline. V shed 5 bases and J shed 1 base, with 6 bases lying between them. CDR3 length: 13 residues.

This sequence joins TRBV28 and TRBJ2-1; TRBD2 matches at 8 bases. This CDR3 region has 17 residues. Germline CDR1 is MDHEN and CDR2 is SYDVKM. Trimming removed 4 bases from V and 0 bases from J; junction bases left unmatched: 8. CDR3 sequence reads: CASSSQGGGLSYNEQFF. For the CDR3, the DNA is TGTGCCAGCAGTTCTCAAGGCGGGGGGCTCTCCTACAATGAGCAGTTCTTC.

This clone was observed a handful of times. The chain carries TRBV5-6 and TRBJ2-5, with D unresolved. The germline V and J ends were trimmed by 1 base and 2 bases, with 6 bases remaining between them. Germline values: CDR1 SGHDT, CDR2 YYEEEE. This CDR3 has 13 amino acids. CDR3 residues: CASSLWRQETQYF. The CDR3 DNA is TGTGCCAGCAGCTTGTGGCGGCAAGAGACCCAGTACTTC.

This chain connects TRBV7-8 to TRBJ2-2, with TRBD1 as a possible D gene (6 bases). The CDR3 runs to 13 residues. Trimming stripped 5 bases from V and 5 bases from J, with 9 bases between. CDR1 is SGHVS and CDR2 is FQNEAQ in the germline V gene. CDR3 in DNA: TGTGCCAGCAGCGTGGACAGAACCGGGGAGCTGTTTTTT. Translation gives CASSVDRTGELFF.

The table lists this clone with a few counts. The chain carries TRBV9 and TRBJ1-1; TRBD1 agrees at 7 bases. Germline CDR1 reads SGDLS; CDR2 reads YYNGEE. The CDR3 totals 15 residues. V shed 4 bases, J shed 1 base, and the junction held 7 bases outside the gene matches. The CDR3 is CASSRGQEQNTEAFF. The CDR3 DNA sequence: TGTGCCAGCAGCAGGGGGCAGGAACAGAACACTGAAGCTTTCTTT.

CDR3 loop: CASSLQGGHTEAFF. The CDR3 DNA is TGTGCCAGCAGCTTACAGGGAGGGCACACTGAAGCTTTCTTT. The gene calls are TRBV7-9 and TRBJ1-1; D possibly corresponds to TRBD1 (5 bases). Germline loops: CDR1 SEHNR, CDR2 FQNEAQ (reference sequence). This CDR3 contains 14 residues. V dropped 2 bases and J dropped 3 bases, with 10 bases sitting between them.

This clone was picked up a small number of times. V usage is TRBV10-3 and J usage is TRBJ2-7, with D unresolved. Between the trimmed V and J ends, which lost 7 bases and 2 bases, there was a span of 15 bases. The CDR3 contains 14 residues. Germline CDR1 ENHRY, CDR2 SYGVKD. The CDR3 coding sequence is TGTGCCATCACCCAGAGGAACTACACCTACGAGCAGTACTTC. Translated, it gives CAITQRNYTYEQYF.

This clone was seen a handful of times. This chain joins TRBV29-1 and TRBJ2-5; D gene unclear. Per germline, CDR1 SQVTM and CDR2 ANQGSEA. With 7 bases removed from V and 5 bases from J, the gap between germline ends came to 17 bases. This CDR3 is built from 13 residues. The CDR3 region has the DNA TGCAGCGCAGGATCTCCGCCTGCGGAGACCCAGTACTTC. Translation gives CSAGSPPAETQYF.

The chain joins TRBV7-2 to TRBJ2-3; a possible D gene is TRBD1 (6 bases). This CDR3 region has 19 residues. Germline values: CDR1 SGHTA, CDR2 FQGNSA. V was cut by 5 bases and J by 4 bases, with 28 bases left in between. The CDR3 spells CASSPQGSRGTGISDTQYF. DNA of the CDR3: TGTGCCAGCAGCCCACAGGGCAGTAGGGGAACAGGTATTTCAGATACGCAGTATTTT.

This clone was seen more than once but under ten times. The chain has TRBV5-6 and TRBJ2-1, with D possibly TRBD2 on 7 matching bases. This CDR3 has 15 amino acids. Trimming left V 1 base short and J 3 bases short, with 11 bases between. Germline V gives CDR1 SGHDT, CDR2 YYEEEE. CDR3 residues: CASSLRGGIYNEQFF. Here the CDR3 DNA reads TGTGCCAGCAGCTTGAGGGGGGGGATCTACAATGAGCAGTTCTTC.

This clone occurred a few times. This sequence joins TRBV7-2 and TRBJ2-2, with a tentative D call TRBD1 (5 bases). The CDR3 spans 16 residues. Deletions cut 6 bases from V and 5 bases from J, with 19 bases between. Per germline, CDR1 SGHTA and CDR2 FQGNSA. The CDR3 reads CASRARPRVGTGELFF. Written as DNA, the CDR3 is TGTGCCAGCAGGGCGCGACCCAGGGTTGGGACCGGGGAGCTGTTTTTT.

This clone was observed a handful of times. V gene TRBV15 combines with J gene TRBJ2-7, with TRBD1 matching over 12 bases. Germline CDR1 and CDR2: LNHNV and YYDKDF (reference sequence). The CDR3 spans 14 residues. The trim removed 5 bases at V and 3 bases at J, leaving 2 bases unmatched. The CDR3 DNA reads TGTGCCACCAGCCGGGACAGGGGGCTCTACGAGCAGTACTTC. This translates into CATSRDRGLYEQYF. Full variable domain (outside the CDR3, taken from reference TRBV15 and TRBJ2-7): DAMVIQNPRYQVTQFGKPVTLSCSQTLNHNVMYWYQQKSSQAPKLLFHYYDKDFNNEADTPDNFQSRRPNTSFCFLDIRSPGLGDTAMYLCATSRDRGLYEQYFGPGTRLTVT.